The 22 T cell receptor beta chains presented below share a single source sample, sequenced in a study of cytomegalovirus exposure and HLA in healthy donors. Amplification used 60 Vbeta primers and 13 Jbeta primers. This table comes from immunoSEQ multiplex PCR, and its TCRdb copy is limited to in-frame clones, with some not included. The table records over 250,000 clones, 80% to 90% of them present only once. The sample was PBMCs. Receptors were obtained from a man aged 35-49 years in good health and CMV-seropositive.

The chain combines TRBV6-8 with TRBJ2-3, with a tentative D call TRBD1 (7 bases). In germline, CDR1 is MNHGY, CDR2 SAAAGT. This CDR3 comprises 15 residues. Trimming pared 2 bases from V and 6 bases from J, leaving 15 bases between. The CDR3 bases are TGTGCCAGCAGTTACCCAAGACAGGGACTGGATACGCAGTATTTT. Translation: CASSYPRQGLDTQYF.

The chain is built from TRBV7-3 and TRBJ2-1, with D possibly TRBD2 on 6 matching bases. The V end was cut by 2 bases, the J end by 3 bases, with 14 bases between. Germline V gene lookup returns CDR1 SGHTA and CDR2 FQGTGA. This CDR3 is 16 amino acids long. The chain's CDR3 is CASSLEPGASYNEQFF. The CDR3 DNA sequence: TGTGCCAGCAGCTTAGAACCGGGAGCTAGCTACAATGAGCAGTTCTTC.

This clone was observed a handful of times. The J gene is TRBJ2-7, the V gene TRBV4-1; 9 bases line up with TRBD1. CDR3 length: 17 residues. Germline trimming cut 0 bases from V and 3 bases from J; bases unmatched to any gene: 9. Germline CDR1 reads MGHRA; CDR2 reads YSYEKL. CDR3 amino acids: CASSQDKGTGMDYEQYF. The CDR3 nucleotides read TGCGCCAGCAGCCAAGATAAAGGGACAGGGATGGACTACGAGCAGTACTTC.

The chain couples TRBV5-4 to TRBJ2-7, with D maybe TRBD1 (6 bases). Trimming stripped 5 bases from V and 7 bases from J, with 16 bases between. CDR1 is SGHNT, CDR2 YYREEE, per germline (reference sequence). The CDR3 is made up of 13 amino acids. CDR3 in DNA: TGTGCCAGCAGTTATCCGCCTGACAGGGAGCAGTACTTC. Translating gives CASSYPPDREQYF.

The chain uses TRBV7-2 and TRBJ1-1, with TRBD1 as a possible D gene (5 bases). This CDR3 region has 15 residues. In germline, CDR1 is SGHTA, CDR2 FQGNSA. Trimming took off 1 base at V and 0 bases at J, with 9 bases between the two ends. In DNA form, the CDR3 reads TGTGCCAGCAGCTTAGTGCAGGGTATGAACACTGAAGCTTTCTTT. Amino acid sequence: CASSLVQGMNTEAFF.

The rearrangement joins TRBV7-7 to TRBJ2-2; D may be TRBD1 or TRBD2 (8 bases each). CDR1 and CDR2 (germline): SSHAT, FNYEAQ (reference sequence). This CDR3 has 13 amino acids. Written as DNA, the CDR3 is TGTGCTAGCGGGACAGGGAACACCGGGGAGCTGTTTTTT. It yields the protein CASGTGNTGELFF.

The table lists this clone with a count of one. This chain joins TRBV11-2 and TRBJ2-6; 8 bases map to TRBD1. Trimming took 4 bases from V and 3 from J; bases not matched to a gene: 5. Germline V gene data show CDR1 as SGHAT and CDR2 as FQNNGV. The CDR3 runs 16 residues. This chain's CDR3 is CASSSPRGRGANVLTF. The CDR3 DNA reads TGTGCCAGCAGCTCCCCCAGGGGGCGTGGGGCCAACGTCCTGACTTTC. Variable domain in full (rest from reference TRBV11-2 and TRBJ2-6): EAGVAQSPRYKIIEKRQSVAFWCNPISGHATLYWYQQILGQGPKLLIQFQNNGVVDDSQLPKDRFSAERLKGVDSTLKIQPAKLEDSAVYLCASSSPRGRGANVLTFGAGSRLTVL.

The chain combines TRBV19 with TRBJ2-7; TRBD1 matches at 8 bases. The CDR3 has 14 amino acids. V lost 5 bases and J lost 3; bases outside the gene matches: 6. Germline-derived CDR1 and CDR2 are LNHDA and SQIVND (reference sequence). The CDR3 sequence is CASSAGTGNYEQYF. CDR3 in DNA: TGTGCCAGTAGTGCCGGGACAGGAAACTACGAGCAGTACTTC. The full variable domain, rest sourced from reference TRBV19 and TRBJ2-7, is DGGITQSPKYLFRKEGQNVTLSCEQNLNHDAMYWYRQDPGQGLRLIYYSQIVNDFQKGDIAEGYSVSREKKESFPLTVTSAQKNPTAFYLCASSAGTGNYEQYFGPGTRLTVT.

The CDR3 DNA follows: TGCGCCAGCAGTGAGTATTCCCTAGCGGGGAGCTCCTACGAGCAGTACTTC. The encoded protein is CASSEYSLAGSSYEQYF. The chain joins TRBV10-2 to TRBJ2-5, with TRBD2 identical over 9 bases. With the DNA end fitting TRBJ2-7 better, the J assignment may be wrong. The CDR3 sequence is 17 residues long. CDR1 and CDR2 from the germline V gene are WSHSY and SAAADI.

The chain has TRBV9 and TRBJ2-3; 10 bases fit TRBD2. This CDR3 has 19 residues. With V trimmed by 0 bases and J by 4 bases, 14 bases remained unmatched. Germline CDR1 is SGDLS and CDR2 is YYNGEE. In DNA, the CDR3 is TGTGCCAGCAGCGTAGATAGGGCGGGTCTAGCGGGAGACTCAGATACGCAGTATTTT. Translated: CASSVDRAGLAGDSDTQYF.

This clone was seen many times. The rearrangement joins TRBV4-2 to TRBJ2-1; 13 bases map to TRBD2. Germline CDR1 reads LGHNA; CDR2 reads YNFKEQ. The CDR3 has 16 amino acids. V was pared by 2 bases and J by 3 bases, with 1 base of the junction left unmatched. This CDR3 reads CASSQRTSGSYNEQFF. The CDR3 DNA is TGTGCCAGCAGCCAAAGGACTAGCGGGAGCTACAATGAGCAGTTCTTC.

This chain joins TRBV7-6 and TRBJ2-1, with 9 bases aligning to TRBD2. V gave up 0 bases and J gave up 5 bases; unmatched junction bases: 20. In germline, CDR1 is SGHVS, CDR2 FNYEAQ. There are 21 residues in the CDR3. CDR3 protein: CASSLAIRGRAARSGHNEQFF. The DNA for the CDR3 is TGTGCCAGCAGCTTAGCGATTCGCGGGAGGGCCGCGAGGAGCGGGCACAATGAGCAGTTCTTC.

This clone appeared once. This rearrangement joins TRBV27 to TRBJ1-1; the D is unclear. Germline assignment: CDR1 MNHEY and CDR2 SMNVEV (reference sequence). This CDR3 has 12 residues. Trimming took off 5 bases at V and 7 bases at J, with 11 bases between the two ends. The CDR3 bases are TGTGCCAGCAGTCCCATTCGCAGTGAAGCTTTCTTT. Translated: CASSPIRSEAFF.

This clone showed up just a few times. The rearrangement links TRBV27 to TRBJ1-6, with TRBD1 identical over 9 bases. This CDR3 is built from 16 residues. The V gene end was trimmed by 7 bases and the J gene end by 9 bases; junction bases not matched to a gene: 13. Germline V gene data show CDR1 as MNHEY and CDR2 as SMNVEV (reference sequence). CDR3 in DNA: TGTGCCAGCACCACTGTACAGGGGGCGCGGGCTTCACCCCTCCACTTT. Translating gives CASTTVQGARASPLHF.

This chain connects TRBV28 to TRBJ2-1; TRBD2 matches 13 bases. V gave up 6 bases and J gave up 7 bases; unmatched junction bases: 9. The CDR3 has 16 residues. The germline CDR1 and CDR2 sequences are MDHEN and SYDVKM. The CDR3 bases are TGTGCCAGCAGCCTAAGGACTAGCGGGAGCACGAATGAGCAGTTCTTC. This sequence encodes CASSLRTSGSTNEQFF.

The chain joins TRBV4-1 to TRBJ2-7, with 15 bases that match TRBD2. V shed 4 bases, J shed 6 bases, and the junction held 7 bases outside the gene matches. In germline, CDR1 is MGHRA, CDR2 YSYEKL. The CDR3 is made up of 16 amino acids. The CDR3 sequence: CASSRDPGLAGGEQYF. The DNA of the CDR3 is TGCGCCAGCAGCCGAGATCCGGGACTAGCGGGAGGCGAGCAGTACTTC.

The sample holds one count of this clone. The chain uses TRBV7-6 and TRBJ1-1; the match to TRBD1 covers 7 bases. The V and J ends lost 5 bases and 12 bases, in that order; junction bases with no gene match: 9. This CDR3 has 12 amino acids. The germline CDR1 and CDR2 sequences are SGHVS and FNYEAQ. This CDR3 is CASSQDRVVTFF. DNA of the CDR3: TGTGCCAGCAGCCAAGACAGGGTGGTCACTTTCTTT.

This sequence joins TRBV29-1 and TRBJ2-7; D perhaps matches TRBD1 (5 bases). Trimming left V 0 bases short and J 2 bases short, with 11 bases between. The CDR3 is 14 amino acids. Germline V lookup: CDR1 SQVTM, CDR2 ANQGSEA. Written as DNA, the CDR3 is TGCAGCGTTGAAGATCCGGTACAGGCCTACGAGCAGTACTTC. Amino acid sequence: CSVEDPVQAYEQYF.

The chain joins TRBV28 to TRBJ2-7; 9 bases map to TRBD1. V dropped 7 bases and J dropped 6; count of bases not matched to a gene: 7. This CDR3 contains 13 residues. Germline CDR1 reads MDHEN; CDR2 reads SYDVKM. DNA for the CDR3: TGTGCCAGCATGGGACAGGGTCTGCGCGAGCAGTACTTC. Translation: CASMGQGLREQYF.

The sample holds one count of this clone. CDR3 nucleotides: TGTGCCAGCAGAATTCTAGCGGGAGGTCATACGCAGTATTTT. Its protein product is CASRILAGGHTQYF. The chain has TRBV28 and TRBJ2-3, with TRBD2 matching over 11 bases. J was trimmed by 7 bases and V by 6 bases; bases with no gene match: 6. The CDR3 is made up of 14 amino acids. From germline, CDR1 is MDHEN and CDR2 SYDVKM.

J is TRBJ2-1 and V is TRBV5-1; D call uncertain. Trimming stripped 0 bases from V and 7 bases from J, with 5 bases between. The germline V gene has CDR1 SGHRS and CDR2 YFSETQ. The CDR3 spans 12 residues. The DNA for the CDR3 is TGCGCCAGCAGCTTGGGCACTAATGAGCAGTTCTTC. Amino acids: CASSLGTNEQFF.

This clone has just one count. The rearrangement uses TRBV4-3 and TRBJ1-5; 9 bases match TRBD1. V trimming: 0 bases; J trimming: 2 bases; junction bases outside the gene matches: 8. The length of the CDR3 is 18 residues. Germline lookup yields CDR1 LGHNA and CDR2 YSLEER. CDR3 region: CASSQDPMDRGRNQPQHF. The CDR3 DNA is TGCGCCAGCAGCCAAGACCCCATGGACAGGGGACGCAATCAGCCCCAGCATTTT.